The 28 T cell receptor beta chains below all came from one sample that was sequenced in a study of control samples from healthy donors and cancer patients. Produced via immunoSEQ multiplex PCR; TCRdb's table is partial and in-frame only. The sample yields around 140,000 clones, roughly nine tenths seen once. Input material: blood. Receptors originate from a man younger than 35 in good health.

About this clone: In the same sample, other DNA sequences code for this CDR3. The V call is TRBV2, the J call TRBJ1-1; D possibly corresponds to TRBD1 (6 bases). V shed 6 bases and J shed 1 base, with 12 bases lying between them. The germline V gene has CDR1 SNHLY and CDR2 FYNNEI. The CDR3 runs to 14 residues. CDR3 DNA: TGTGCCAGCAGCGTGCAGGGGACGAACACTGAAGCTTTCTTT. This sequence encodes CASSVQGTNTEAFF.

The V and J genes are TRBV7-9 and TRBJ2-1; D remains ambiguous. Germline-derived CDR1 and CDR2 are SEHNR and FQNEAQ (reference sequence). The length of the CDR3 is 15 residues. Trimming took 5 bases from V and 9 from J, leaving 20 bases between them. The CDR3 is CASSGRVSVPPEQFF. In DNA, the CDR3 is TGTGCCAGCAGCGGACGCGTAAGCGTTCCTCCTGAGCAGTTCTTC.

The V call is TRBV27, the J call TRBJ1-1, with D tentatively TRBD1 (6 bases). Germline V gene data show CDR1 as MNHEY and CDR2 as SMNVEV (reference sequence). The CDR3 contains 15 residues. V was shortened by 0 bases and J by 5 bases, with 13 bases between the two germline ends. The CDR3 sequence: CASSLSTGWRTEAFF. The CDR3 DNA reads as TGTGCCAGCAGTTTATCAACAGGGTGGAGGACTGAAGCTTTCTTT.

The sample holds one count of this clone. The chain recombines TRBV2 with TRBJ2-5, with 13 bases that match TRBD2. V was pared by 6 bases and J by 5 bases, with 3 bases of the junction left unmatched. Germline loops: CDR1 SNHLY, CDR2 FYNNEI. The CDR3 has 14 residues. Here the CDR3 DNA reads TGTGCCAGCAGGCGACTAGCGGGGGGCGAGACCCAGTACTTC. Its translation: CASRRLAGGETQYF.

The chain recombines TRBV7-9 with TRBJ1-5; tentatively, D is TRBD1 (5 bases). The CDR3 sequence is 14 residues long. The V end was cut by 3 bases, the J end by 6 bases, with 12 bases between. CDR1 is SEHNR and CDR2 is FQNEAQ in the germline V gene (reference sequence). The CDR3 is CASSFAAGSQPQHF. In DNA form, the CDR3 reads TGTGCCAGCAGCTTCGCCGCAGGGAGTCAGCCCCAGCATTTT.

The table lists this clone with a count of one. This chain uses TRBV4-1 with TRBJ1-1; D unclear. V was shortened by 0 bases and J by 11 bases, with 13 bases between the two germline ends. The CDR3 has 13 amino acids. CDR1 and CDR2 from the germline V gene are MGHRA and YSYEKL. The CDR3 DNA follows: TGCGCCAGCAGCCAAGAGGGTTGGACGGGCGCTTTCTTT. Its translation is CASSQEGWTGAFF.

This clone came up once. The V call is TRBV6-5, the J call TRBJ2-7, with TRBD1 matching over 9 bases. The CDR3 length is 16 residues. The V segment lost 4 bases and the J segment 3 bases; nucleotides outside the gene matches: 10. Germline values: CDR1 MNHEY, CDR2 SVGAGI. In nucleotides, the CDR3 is TGTGCCAGCAGTTTCACCCAGGGACAGGGTGGCTACGAGCAGTACTTC. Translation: CASSFTQGQGGYEQYF.

CDR3 coding DNA: TGCGCCAGCAGCCAAGATAGGGCCCTCAACTATGGCTACACCTTC. This encodes CASSQDRALNYGYTF. J is TRBJ1-2 and V is TRBV4-3; D gene uncertain. The CDR3 loop spans 15 amino acids. Trimming stripped 0 bases from V and 2 bases from J, with 10 bases between. Germline CDR1 reads LGHNA; CDR2 reads YSLEER.

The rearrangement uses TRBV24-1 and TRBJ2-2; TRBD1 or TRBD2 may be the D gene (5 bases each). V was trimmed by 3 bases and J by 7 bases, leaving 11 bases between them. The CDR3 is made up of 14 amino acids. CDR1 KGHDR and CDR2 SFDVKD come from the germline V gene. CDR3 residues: CATSDARDVGELFF. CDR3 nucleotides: TGTGCCACCAGTGATGCCCGGGACGTCGGGGAGCTGTTTTTT.

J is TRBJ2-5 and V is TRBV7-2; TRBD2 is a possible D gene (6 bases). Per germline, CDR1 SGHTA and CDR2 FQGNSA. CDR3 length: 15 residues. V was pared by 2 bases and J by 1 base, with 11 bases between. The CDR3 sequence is CASSLNRDSQETQYF. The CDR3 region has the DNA TGTGCCAGCAGCTTAAACCGGGACTCCCAAGAGACCCAGTACTTC.

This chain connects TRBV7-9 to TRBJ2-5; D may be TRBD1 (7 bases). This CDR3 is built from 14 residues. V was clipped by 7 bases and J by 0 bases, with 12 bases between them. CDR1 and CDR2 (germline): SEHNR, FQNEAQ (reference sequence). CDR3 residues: CASKGAGYQETQYF. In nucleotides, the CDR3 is TGTGCCAGCAAGGGGGCGGGGTACCAAGAGACCCAGTACTTC.

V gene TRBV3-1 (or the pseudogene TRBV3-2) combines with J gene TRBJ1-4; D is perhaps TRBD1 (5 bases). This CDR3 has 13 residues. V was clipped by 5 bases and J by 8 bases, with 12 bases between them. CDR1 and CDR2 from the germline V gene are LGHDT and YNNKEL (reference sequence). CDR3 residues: CASSEVGGEKLFF. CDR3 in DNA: TGTGCCAGCAGCGAAGTGGGGGGGGAAAAACTGTTTTTT.

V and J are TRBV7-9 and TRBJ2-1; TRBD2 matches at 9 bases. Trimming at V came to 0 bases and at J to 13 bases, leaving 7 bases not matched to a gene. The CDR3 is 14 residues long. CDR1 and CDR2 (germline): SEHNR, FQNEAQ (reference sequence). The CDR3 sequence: CASSLAETSGPQFF. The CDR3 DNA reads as TGTGCCAGCAGCTTAGCGGAAACTAGCGGGCCCCAGTTCTTC.

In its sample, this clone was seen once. CDR3 sequence reads: CASSPLGTGPGETQYF. The CDR3 DNA reads TGTGCCAGCTCACCACTCGGGACTGGACCGGGGGAGACCCAGTACTTC. The chain joins TRBV18 to TRBJ2-5; maybe TRBD2 (6 bases). The CDR3 covers 16 residues. V was pared by 1 base and J by 5 bases, with 17 bases between. From germline, CDR1 is KGHSH and CDR2 LQKENI. Filled out from reference TRBV18 and TRBJ2-5, the complete variable domain reads NAGVMQNPRHLVRRRGQEARLRCSPMKGHSHVYWYRQLPEEGLKFMVYLQKENIIDESGMPKERFSAEFPKEGPSILRIQQVVRGDSAAYFCASSPLGTGPGETQYFGPGTRLLVL.

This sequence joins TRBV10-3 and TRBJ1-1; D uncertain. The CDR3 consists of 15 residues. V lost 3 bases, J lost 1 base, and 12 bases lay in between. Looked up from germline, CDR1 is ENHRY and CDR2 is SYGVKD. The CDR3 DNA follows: TGTGCCATCAGTGACCTGAGGACCCCGAACACTGAAGCTTTCTTT. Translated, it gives CAISDLRTPNTEAFF.

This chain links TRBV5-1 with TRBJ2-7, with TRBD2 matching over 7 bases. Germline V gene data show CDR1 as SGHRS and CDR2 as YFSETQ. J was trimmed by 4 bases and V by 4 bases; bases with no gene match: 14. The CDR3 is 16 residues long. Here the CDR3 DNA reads TGCGCCAGCAGCCTGTCCCCGACTAGCTCGTTTTACGAGCAGTACTTC. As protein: CASSLSPTSSFYEQYF.

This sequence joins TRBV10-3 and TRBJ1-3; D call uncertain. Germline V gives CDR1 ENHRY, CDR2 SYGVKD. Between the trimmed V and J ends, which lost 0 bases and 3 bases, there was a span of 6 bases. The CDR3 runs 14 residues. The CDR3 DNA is TGTGCCATCAGTGAGTCGAACGGTGGAAACACCATATATTTT. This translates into CAISESNGGNTIYF.

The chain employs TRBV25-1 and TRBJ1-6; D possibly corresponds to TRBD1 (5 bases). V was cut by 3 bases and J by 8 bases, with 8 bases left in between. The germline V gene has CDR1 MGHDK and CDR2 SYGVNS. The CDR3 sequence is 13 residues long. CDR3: CASSDRVDSPLHF. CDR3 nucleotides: TGTGCCAGCAGTGACAGGGTGGATTCACCCCTCCACTTT.

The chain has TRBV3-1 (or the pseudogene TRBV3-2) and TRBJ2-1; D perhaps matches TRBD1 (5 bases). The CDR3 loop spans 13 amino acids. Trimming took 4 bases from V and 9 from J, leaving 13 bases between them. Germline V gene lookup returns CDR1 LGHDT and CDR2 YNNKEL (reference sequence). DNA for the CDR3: TGTGCCAGCAGCCCGGACATCACCTGTGAGCAGTTCTTC. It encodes CASSPDITCEQFF.

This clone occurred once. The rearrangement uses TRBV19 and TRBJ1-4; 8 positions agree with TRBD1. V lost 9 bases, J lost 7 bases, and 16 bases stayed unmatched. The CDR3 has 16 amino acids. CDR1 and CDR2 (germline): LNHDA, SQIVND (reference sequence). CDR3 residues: CASTWSRGQGGEKLFF. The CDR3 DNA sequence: TGTGCCAGCACCTGGTCCAGGGGGCAGGGAGGTGAAAAACTGTTTTTT.

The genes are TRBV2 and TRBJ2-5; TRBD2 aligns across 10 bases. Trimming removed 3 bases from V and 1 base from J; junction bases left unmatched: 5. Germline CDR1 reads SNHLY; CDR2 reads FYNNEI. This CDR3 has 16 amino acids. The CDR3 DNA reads TGTGCCAGCAGTGAGAGGCTAGCGGGGGCCCAAGAGACCCAGTACTTC. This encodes CASSERLAGAQETQYF. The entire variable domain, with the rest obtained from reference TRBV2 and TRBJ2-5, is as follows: EPEVTQTPSHQVTQMGQEVILRCVPISNHLYFYWYRQILGQKVEFLVSFYNNEISEKSEIFDDQFSVERPDGSNFTLKIRSTKLEDSAMYFCASSERLAGAQETQYFGPGTRLLVL.

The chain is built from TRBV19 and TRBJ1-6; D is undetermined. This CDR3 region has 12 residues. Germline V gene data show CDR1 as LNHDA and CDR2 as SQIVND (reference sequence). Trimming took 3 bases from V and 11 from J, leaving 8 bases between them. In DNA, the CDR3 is TGTGCCAGTAGTATCGGTCGGGCACCCCTCCACTTT. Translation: CASSIGRAPLHF.

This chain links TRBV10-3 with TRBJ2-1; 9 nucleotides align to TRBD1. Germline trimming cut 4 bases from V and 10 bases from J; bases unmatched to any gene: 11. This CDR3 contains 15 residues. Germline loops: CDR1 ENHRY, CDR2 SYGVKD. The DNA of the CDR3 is TGTGCCATCAGTGGTTCGGGACAGGGTCTCGGGGAGCAGTTCTTC. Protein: CAISGSGQGLGEQFF.

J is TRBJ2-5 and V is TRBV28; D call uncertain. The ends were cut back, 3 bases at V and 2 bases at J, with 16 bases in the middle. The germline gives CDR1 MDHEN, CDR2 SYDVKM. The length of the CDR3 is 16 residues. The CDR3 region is CASSFRVPASQETQYF. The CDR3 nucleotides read TGTGCCAGCAGTTTCCGGGTGCCAGCGTCACAAGAGACCCAGTACTTC. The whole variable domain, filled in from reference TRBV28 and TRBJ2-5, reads DVKVTQSSRYLVKRTGEKVFLECVQDMDHENMFWYRQDPGLGLRLIYFSYDVKMKEKGDIPEGYSVSREKKERFSLILESASTNQTSMYLCASSFRVPASQETQYFGPGTRLLVL.

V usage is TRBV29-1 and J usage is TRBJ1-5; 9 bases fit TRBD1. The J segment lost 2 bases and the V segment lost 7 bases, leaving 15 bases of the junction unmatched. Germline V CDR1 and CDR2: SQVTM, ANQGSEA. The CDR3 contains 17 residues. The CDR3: CSATVPGQGRGNQPQHF. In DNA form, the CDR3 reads TGCAGCGCCACTGTCCCGGGACAGGGTCGGGGCAATCAGCCCCAGCATTTT.

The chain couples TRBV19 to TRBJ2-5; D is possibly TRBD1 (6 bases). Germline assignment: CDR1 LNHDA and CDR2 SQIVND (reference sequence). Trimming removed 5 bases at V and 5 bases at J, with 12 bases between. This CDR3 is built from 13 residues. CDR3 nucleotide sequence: TGTGCCAGTAGTGTTCAGGGGTCGGAGACCCAGTACTTC. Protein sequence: CASSVQGSETQYF.

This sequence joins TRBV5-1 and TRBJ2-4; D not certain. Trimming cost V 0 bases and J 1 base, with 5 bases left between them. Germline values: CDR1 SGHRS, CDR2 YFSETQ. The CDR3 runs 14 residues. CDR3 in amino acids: CASSLGGAKNIQYF. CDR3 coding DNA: TGCGCCAGCAGCTTGGGGGGTGCCAAAAACATTCAGTACTTC.

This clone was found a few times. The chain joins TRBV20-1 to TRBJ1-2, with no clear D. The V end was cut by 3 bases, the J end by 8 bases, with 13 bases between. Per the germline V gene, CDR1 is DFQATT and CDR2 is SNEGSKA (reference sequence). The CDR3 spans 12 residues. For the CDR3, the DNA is TGCAGTGCTAGTGGTCAGGACCGAGGCTACACCTTC. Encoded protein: CSASGQDRGYTF.